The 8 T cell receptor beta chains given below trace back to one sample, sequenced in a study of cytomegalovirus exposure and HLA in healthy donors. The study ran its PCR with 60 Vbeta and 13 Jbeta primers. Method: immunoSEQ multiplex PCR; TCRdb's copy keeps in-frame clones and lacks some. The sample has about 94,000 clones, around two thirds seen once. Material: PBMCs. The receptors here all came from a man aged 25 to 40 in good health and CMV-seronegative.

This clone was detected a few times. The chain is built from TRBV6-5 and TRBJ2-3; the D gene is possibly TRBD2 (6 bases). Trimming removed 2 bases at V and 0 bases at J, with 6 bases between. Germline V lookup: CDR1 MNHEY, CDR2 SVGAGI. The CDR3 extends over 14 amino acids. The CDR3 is CASSYGRSTDTQYF. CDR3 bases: TGTGCCAGCAGTTACGGGAGGAGCACAGATACGCAGTATTTT.

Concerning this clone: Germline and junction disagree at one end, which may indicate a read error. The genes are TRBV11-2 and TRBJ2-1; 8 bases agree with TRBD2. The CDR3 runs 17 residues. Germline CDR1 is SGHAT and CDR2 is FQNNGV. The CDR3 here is CASRLAGRARSYNEQFF. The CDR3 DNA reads TGTGCCAGCAGGTTAGCCGGGAGGGCTAGGTCCTACAATGAGCAGTTCTTC.

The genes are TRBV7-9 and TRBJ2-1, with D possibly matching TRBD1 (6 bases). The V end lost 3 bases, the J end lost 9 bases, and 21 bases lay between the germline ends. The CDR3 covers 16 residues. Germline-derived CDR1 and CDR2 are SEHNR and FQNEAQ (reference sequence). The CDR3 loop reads CASSLRGTLLRGEQFF. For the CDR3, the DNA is TGTGCCAGCAGCTTGAGGGGGACCCTACTACGAGGTGAGCAGTTCTTC.

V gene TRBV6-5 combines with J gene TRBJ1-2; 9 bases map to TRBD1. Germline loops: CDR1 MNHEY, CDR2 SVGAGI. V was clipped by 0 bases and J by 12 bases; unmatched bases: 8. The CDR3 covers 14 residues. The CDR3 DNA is TGTGCCAGCAGTTACTCACAGGGGGCTCGGGACCACACCTTC. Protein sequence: CASSYSQGARDHTF.

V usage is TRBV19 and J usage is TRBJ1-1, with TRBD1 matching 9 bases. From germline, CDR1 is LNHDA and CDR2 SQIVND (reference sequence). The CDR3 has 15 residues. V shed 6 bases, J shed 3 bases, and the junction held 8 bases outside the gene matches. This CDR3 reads CASRNRGLIDTEAFF. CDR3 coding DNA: TGTGCCAGTAGGAACAGGGGGCTGATTGACACTGAAGCTTTCTTT.

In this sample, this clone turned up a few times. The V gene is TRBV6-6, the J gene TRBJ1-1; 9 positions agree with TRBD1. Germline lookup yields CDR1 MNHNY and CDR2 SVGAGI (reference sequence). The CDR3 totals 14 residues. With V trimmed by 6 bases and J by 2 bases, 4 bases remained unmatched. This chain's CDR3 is CASRPTGGNTEAFF. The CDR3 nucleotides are TGTGCCAGCAGGCCTACAGGGGGCAACACTGAAGCTTTCTTT.

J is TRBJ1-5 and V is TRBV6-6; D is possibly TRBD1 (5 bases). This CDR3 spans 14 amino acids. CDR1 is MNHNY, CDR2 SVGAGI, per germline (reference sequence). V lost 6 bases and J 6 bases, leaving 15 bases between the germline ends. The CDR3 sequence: CASRKLQGGQPQHF. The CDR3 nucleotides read TGTGCCAGCAGAAAACTCCAGGGCGGTCAGCCCCAGCATTTT.

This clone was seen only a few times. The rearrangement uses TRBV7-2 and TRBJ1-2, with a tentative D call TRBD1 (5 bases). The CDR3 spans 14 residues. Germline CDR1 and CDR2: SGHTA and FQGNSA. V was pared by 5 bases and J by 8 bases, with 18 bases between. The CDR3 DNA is TGTGCCAGCAGCCCGGGACGGGAGATGTGGGGCTACACCTTC. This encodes CASSPGREMWGYTF.